These 29 T cell receptor beta chains came from one sample sequenced in a study of response to subunit inactivated influenza vaccine. Using its own MiXCR run on the RT-PCR reads, TCRdb lists one record per CDR3 protein. The data contain fewer than 600,000 distinct CDR3 sequences, approximately 7.3% of them singletons. Material: PBMCs from blood, obtained around 25 months after vaccination. Receptors were obtained from a man aged 50 to 75 who received an inactivated influenza vaccine.

This clonotype appeared a few times. V usage is TRBV2 and J usage is TRBJ2-7; TRBD2 matches at 8 bases. Per the germline V gene, CDR1 is SNHLY and CDR2 is FYNNEI. With V trimmed by 10 bases and J by 3 bases, 2 bases remained unmatched. This CDR3 has 11 amino acids. The CDR3 nucleotides read TGTGCCACCCGGGGGGGCTACGAGCAGTACTTC. Amino acids: CATRGGYEQYF.

The chain joins TRBV5-8 to TRBJ2-3; D is uncertain. The V and J ends lost 0 bases and 2 bases respectively, with 7 bases between them. The germline CDR1 and CDR2 sequences are SGHTS and YDEGEE. This CDR3 is built from 14 residues. CDR3 amino acids: CASSLALLTDTQYF. DNA of the CDR3: TGTGCCAGCAGCTTGGCCTTGCTCACAGATACGCAGTATTTT.

This clonotype was counted between two and nine times. This chain connects TRBV11-2 to TRBJ2-7, with 9 bases aligning to TRBD2. In germline, CDR1 is SGHAT, CDR2 FQNNGV. This CDR3 has 14 amino acids. With 5 bases clipped from V and 4 bases from J, the junction kept 6 bases outside the gene matches. The CDR3 nucleotides are TGTGCCAGCAGCCCGAACCTAGCGGGGTACGAGCAGTACTTC. Translation gives CASSPNLAGYEQYF.

This clonotype was seen at least ten times. The chain joins TRBV3-1 to TRBJ2-5; D not certain. Deletions cut 0 bases from V and 5 bases from J, with 7 bases between. Germline CDR1 and CDR2: LGHDT and YNNKEL (reference sequence). This CDR3 spans 13 amino acids. The CDR3 DNA follows: TGTGCCAGCAGCCAAGATATGGGTGAGACCCAGTACTTC. Translation: CASSQDMGETQYF.

This clonotype was seen a few times. The chain recombines TRBV29-1 with TRBJ2-7; 10 nucleotides line up with TRBD1. V gave up 5 bases and J gave up 7 bases; unmatched junction bases: 11. The CDR3 is made up of 14 amino acids. Germline-derived CDR1 and CDR2 are SQVTM and ANQGSEA. CDR3 region: CSVKIRDRGPEQYF. CDR3 sequence (DNA): TGCAGCGTTAAGATCCGGGACAGGGGACCTGAGCAGTACTTC.

This clonotype occurred a few times. The V and J genes are TRBV6-1 and TRBJ2-2, with TRBD2 identical over 8 bases. The CDR3 is 15 residues long. Germline V CDR1 and CDR2: MNHNS, SASEGT. Germline trimming cut 4 bases from V and 7 bases from J; bases unmatched to any gene: 8. This CDR3 reads CASSASGSGGGELFF. The CDR3 DNA sequence: TGTGCCAGCAGTGCTAGCGGGTCGGGCGGCGGGGAGCTGTTTTTT.

This clonotype was counted at least ten times. This chain links TRBV19 with TRBJ1-5; D is perhaps TRBD1 (5 bases). Trimming took off 3 bases at V and 2 bases at J, with 14 bases between the two ends. This CDR3 is built from 16 residues. In germline, CDR1 is LNHDA, CDR2 SQIVND (reference sequence). The CDR3 DNA sequence: TGTGCCAGTAGTATTCCAGGGTCGGAGCGCAATCAGCCCCAGCATTTT. It yields the protein CASSIPGSERNQPQHF.

The gene calls are TRBV10-3 and TRBJ2-3; TRBD1 aligns across 7 bases. This CDR3 is built from 14 residues. V shed 10 bases and J 0 bases; nucleotides not matched to a gene: 7. Per germline, CDR1 ENHRY and CDR2 SYGVKD. The CDR3 here is CATIGDRSTDTQYF. Here the CDR3 DNA reads TGTGCCACGATAGGGGACAGAAGCACAGATACGCAGTATTTT.

In regard to this clonotype: Possible read error: a much larger clone is one base away. The chain recombines TRBV6-2 or TRBV6-3 with TRBJ1-1; 8 nucleotides agree with TRBD1. This CDR3 region has 15 residues. Germline V CDR1 and CDR2: MNHEY, SVGEGT. The CDR3 nucleotides read TGTGCCAGCAGTTCGCCTGGACAGGGAGGCACTGACGCTTTCTTT. Translation: CASSSPGQGGTDAFF.

The sample holds a few counts of this clonotype. The gene calls are TRBV18 and TRBJ1-1; D remains ambiguous. The CDR3 length is 15 residues. CDR1 KGHSH and CDR2 LQKENI come from the germline V gene. V lost 0 bases to trimming and J lost 4 bases, with 12 bases between them. In nucleotides, the CDR3 is TGTGCCAGCTCACCACCCACCGGGGTGGCCACTGAAGCTTTCTTT. This translates into CASSPPTGVATEAFF.

CDR3 region: CASSRAHGTSIQETQYF. The CDR3 coding sequence is TGTGCCAGCAGCCGAGCTCACGGGACATCAATCCAAGAGACCCAGTACTTC. This chain joins TRBV11-2 and TRBJ2-5, with D possibly matching TRBD1 (6 bases). Per germline, CDR1 SGHAT and CDR2 FQNNGV. The CDR3 is 17 amino acids. The germline V and J ends were trimmed by 5 bases and 1 base, with 20 bases remaining between them.

The rearrangement uses TRBV28 and TRBJ2-4, with TRBD1 identical over 7 bases. Germline V gene sequence: CDR1 MDHEN, CDR2 SYDVKM. V gave up 5 bases and J gave up 1 base; unmatched junction bases: 5. The CDR3 loop spans 15 amino acids. The CDR3 DNA is TGTGCCAGCAGTCCCCAGGGACAGGCCAAAAACATTCAGTACTTC. Its protein is CASSPQGQAKNIQYF.

This clonotype has a handful of counts. The V and J genes are TRBV4-2 and TRBJ2-3; 10 bases map to TRBD2. In germline, CDR1 is LGHNA, CDR2 YNFKEQ. The CDR3 is made up of 19 amino acids. With V trimmed by 0 bases and J by 2 bases, 11 bases remained unmatched. CDR3: CASSQEFALAGATTDTQYF. CDR3 sequence (DNA): TGTGCCAGCAGCCAAGAGTTCGCCCTAGCGGGGGCCACCACAGATACGCAGTATTTT.

This clonotype has more than one count but fewer than ten. The V and J genes are TRBV12-3 or TRBV12-4 and TRBJ1-5, with a possible D match to TRBD1 (5 bases). Trimming removed 6 bases from V and 1 base from J, with 19 bases in between. The CDR3 length is 17 residues. The CDR3 reads CASSLTSGGGSNQPQHF. CDR3 DNA: TGTGCCAGCAGCCTCACATCGGGCGGGGGAAGCAATCAGCCCCAGCATTTT.

This clonotype has ten or more counts. V usage is TRBV9 and J usage is TRBJ2-1; the match to TRBD1 covers 12 bases. Germline V gives CDR1 SGDLS, CDR2 YYNGEE. V gave up 4 bases and J gave up 6 bases; unmatched junction bases: 5. CDR3 length: 15 amino acids. The CDR3 sequence: CASSSAGQGANEQFF. The CDR3 bases are TGTGCCAGCAGCTCGGCGGGACAGGGGGCCAATGAGCAGTTCTTC.

This clonotype occurred many times. The chain employs TRBV7-2 and TRBJ2-3; unclear D gene. The CDR3 totals 12 residues. CDR1 and CDR2 (germline): SGHTA, FQGNSA. V gave up 4 bases and J gave up 2 bases, with 4 bases separating them. Written as DNA, the CDR3 is TGTGCCAGCAGCTATTTCACAGATACGCAGTATTTT. Translated: CASSYFTDTQYF.

In its sample, this clonotype was seen a few times. V is TRBV20-1 and J is TRBJ1-1; maybe TRBD1 (6 bases). CDR3 size: 15 residues. Germline V gene data show CDR1 as DFQATT and CDR2 as SNEGSKA (reference sequence). Trimming stripped 5 bases from V and 1 base from J, with 17 bases between. The DNA of the CDR3 is TGCAGTGCTCAGGAACCGGGGGGCTGGAACACTGAAGCTTTCTTT. This translates into CSAQEPGGWNTEAFF.

This clonotype has a handful of counts. This rearrangement joins TRBV27 to TRBJ2-2; D unresolved. Germline CDR1 reads MNHEY; CDR2 reads SMNVEV (reference sequence). V lost 5 bases and J lost 5, with 12 bases in between. The CDR3 length is 14 residues. CDR3 DNA: TGTGCCAGCAGTCTCCGGACGGCAACCGGGGAGCTGTTTTTT. Its translation: CASSLRTATGELFF.

This chain uses TRBV7-2 with TRBJ1-1; the D gene is possibly TRBD1 (5 bases). The V gene's germline CDR1 is SGHTA and CDR2 FQGNSA. V lost 5 bases and J 3 bases, leaving 13 bases between the germline ends. This CDR3 is built from 14 residues. For the CDR3, the DNA is TGTGCCAGCAGCACTCAGGGTGCGGACACTGAAGCTTTCTTT. This gives the protein CASSTQGADTEAFF. Full variable domain (missing parts from reference TRBV7-2 and TRBJ1-1): GAGVSQSPSNKVTEKGKDVELRCDPISGHTALYWYRQSLGQGLEFLIYFQGNSAPDKSGLPSDRFSAERTGGSVSTLTIQRTQQEDSAVYLCASSTQGADTEAFFGQGTRLTVV.

The chain recombines TRBV5-1 with TRBJ2-3; TRBD2 aligns across 8 bases. Germline lookup yields CDR1 SGHRS and CDR2 YFSETQ. J lost 0 bases, V lost 1 base, and 1 base had no gene match. CDR3 length equals 15 residues. The CDR3 DNA reads as TGCGCCAGCAGCTTGCCTAGCGGGAGCACAGATACGCAGTATTTT. Translating gives CASSLPSGSTDTQYF.

This clonotype came up a few times. The chain employs TRBV20-1 and TRBJ2-5; D gene ambiguous. There are 13 residues in the CDR3. Germline V gene sequence: CDR1 DFQATT, CDR2 SNEGSKA (reference sequence). The V end was cut by 6 bases, the J end by 4 bases, with 15 bases between. Here the CDR3 reads CSAQEYSLETQYF. As DNA, the CDR3 is TGCAGTGCGCAAGAGTACTCCTTAGAGACCCAGTACTTC.

The gene calls are TRBV20-1 and TRBJ1-5; 9 bases agree with TRBD1. The germline CDR1 and CDR2 sequences are DFQATT and SNEGSKA (reference sequence). V trimming: 5 bases; J trimming: 7 bases; junction bases outside the gene matches: 6. This CDR3 is 13 amino acids long. Here the CDR3 DNA reads TGCAGTGCTCAACAGGGGGCTCGCCAGCCCCAGCATTTT. Translated: CSAQQGARQPQHF.

This clonotype was detected a few times. The V and J genes are TRBV20-1 and TRBJ2-7; 10 positions agree with TRBD2. Looked up from germline, CDR1 is DFQATT and CDR2 is SNEGSKA (reference sequence). The trim removed 3 bases at V and 6 bases at J, leaving 8 bases unmatched. The CDR3 has 14 amino acids. The CDR3 nucleotides are TGCAGTGCTAGCGTGGCTAGCGGGAGTTCCGAGCAGTACTTC. The encoded protein is CSASVASGSSEQYF.

The CDR3 loop reads CASSLVTGGNEQFF. In DNA, the CDR3 is TGTGCCAGCAGCTTAGTTACGGGGGGGAATGAGCAGTTCTTC. This chain connects TRBV7-2 to TRBJ2-1; 8 nucleotides line up with TRBD2. V lost 1 base, J lost 7 bases, and 3 bases stayed unmatched. The germline V gene encodes CDR1 SGHTA and CDR2 FQGNSA. This CDR3 has 14 residues.

V gene TRBV20-1 combines with J gene TRBJ2-3; TRBD2 agrees at 9 bases. V gave up 5 bases and J gave up 1 base; unmatched junction bases: 7. Germline V lookup: CDR1 DFQATT, CDR2 SNEGSKA (reference sequence). This CDR3 has 15 amino acids. CDR3 region: CSAVAGVLGTDTQYF. The CDR3 DNA follows: TGCAGTGCTGTAGCGGGAGTGTTGGGCACAGATACGCAGTATTTT.

This clonotype was counted ten times or more. J is TRBJ2-2 and V is TRBV3-1; possible D gene TRBD1, 6 bases. V dropped 5 bases and J dropped 2 bases, with 12 bases sitting between them. Germline values: CDR1 LGHDT, CDR2 YNNKEL (reference sequence). The CDR3 sequence is 15 residues long. Here the CDR3 reads CASSGWDTNTGELFF. CDR3 DNA: TGTGCCAGCAGCGGCTGGGACACCAACACCGGGGAGCTGTTTTTT.

This chain joins TRBV7-2 and TRBJ1-6, with 8 positions matching TRBD1. Germline V gene data show CDR1 as SGHTA and CDR2 as FQGNSA. After removal of 2 bases from V and 9 bases from J, the junction contained 3 bases not matched to a gene. The CDR3 contains 14 residues. The CDR3 DNA follows: TGTGCCAGCAGCTTAACGGACAGGGCTTCACCCCTCCACTTT. The encoded protein is CASSLTDRASPLHF.

This clonotype was observed a single time. The V call is TRBV3-1, the J call TRBJ2-1, with a possible D match to TRBD2 (7 bases). CDR3 length: 15 residues. With 3 bases removed from V and 8 bases from J, the gap between germline ends came to 17 bases. Looked up from germline, CDR1 is LGHDT and CDR2 is YNNKEL (reference sequence). This CDR3 reads CASSQLIRGADEQFF. In DNA, the CDR3 is TGTGCCAGCAGCCAGCTGATCCGGGGGGCCGATGAGCAGTTCTTC.

At least ten counts were recorded for this clonotype. This chain uses TRBV6-1 with TRBJ2-1, with unresolved D. Germline-derived CDR1 and CDR2 are MNHNS and SASEGT. Between the trimmed V and J ends, which lost 5 bases and 5 bases, there was a span of 13 bases. The CDR3 has 14 amino acids. In nucleotides, the CDR3 is TGTGCCAGCAGTACAGCCAGGTGGGACAATGAGCAGTTCTTC. Amino acids: CASSTARWDNEQFF.